These 5 T cell receptor beta chains were sequenced from one sample in a study of chemoradiotherapy in HPV16-positive cancers. Sequencing used immunoSEQ multiplex PCR; TCRdb keeps in-frame clones, though not all of them. The table lists around 40,000 clones, more than 65% of them singletons. The material sequenced was blood, taken from a patient who underwent chemoradiotherapy. These receptors all come from a human donor with HPV-associated anogenital cancer.

This chain links TRBV9 with TRBJ1-2, with no clear D. Germline assignment: CDR1 SGDLS and CDR2 YYNGEE. There are 11 residues in the CDR3. Trimming removed 6 bases at V and 2 bases at J, with 5 bases between. This chain's CDR3 is CASNLNYGYTF. CDR3 sequence (DNA): TGTGCCAGCAACTTAAACTATGGCTACACCTTC.

This clone was seen a handful of times. The chain carries TRBV6-5 and TRBJ2-7; tentative D call: TRBD2 (5 bases). Germline values: CDR1 MNHEY, CDR2 SVGAGI. The CDR3 sequence is 14 residues long. The ends were cut back, 2 bases at V and 5 bases at J, with 13 bases in the middle. CDR3 DNA sequence: TGTGCCAGCAGTTACGGGCGCCGGGGTAACGAGCAGTACTTC. As protein: CASSYGRRGNEQYF.

The count of this clone is one. The chain couples TRBV9 to TRBJ2-1, with TRBD2 as a possible D gene (5 bases). Trimming took 4 bases from V and 1 from J, leaving 12 bases between them. The CDR3 covers 15 residues. Per the germline V gene, CDR1 is SGDLS and CDR2 is YYNGEE. In DNA, the CDR3 is TGTGCCAGCAGCCCCTACGGGATTTCCTACAATGAGCAGTTCTTC. Protein product: CASSPYGISYNEQFF.

This clone was found once. The chain couples TRBV11-2 to TRBJ2-2; D possibly corresponds to TRBD1 (5 bases). V lost 3 bases and J lost 6, with 11 bases in between. Germline V CDR1 and CDR2: SGHAT, FQNNGV. The CDR3 spans 14 residues. This chain's CDR3 is CASSFSGLAGELFF. DNA for the CDR3: TGTGCCAGCAGCTTCTCAGGGCTGGCCGGGGAGCTGTTTTTT.

Notes on this clone: At one end the junction does not follow the germline gene, possibly because of a read error. This chain's CDR3 is CASSLEGGGIYGYTF. DNA for the CDR3: TGTGCCAGCAGCCTAGAGGGGGGGGGCATCTATGGCTACACCTTC. The chain uses TRBV11-2 and TRBJ1-2; possible D gene TRBD1, 6 bases. The CDR3 spans 15 residues. Germline V gives CDR1 SGHAT, CDR2 FQNNGV.